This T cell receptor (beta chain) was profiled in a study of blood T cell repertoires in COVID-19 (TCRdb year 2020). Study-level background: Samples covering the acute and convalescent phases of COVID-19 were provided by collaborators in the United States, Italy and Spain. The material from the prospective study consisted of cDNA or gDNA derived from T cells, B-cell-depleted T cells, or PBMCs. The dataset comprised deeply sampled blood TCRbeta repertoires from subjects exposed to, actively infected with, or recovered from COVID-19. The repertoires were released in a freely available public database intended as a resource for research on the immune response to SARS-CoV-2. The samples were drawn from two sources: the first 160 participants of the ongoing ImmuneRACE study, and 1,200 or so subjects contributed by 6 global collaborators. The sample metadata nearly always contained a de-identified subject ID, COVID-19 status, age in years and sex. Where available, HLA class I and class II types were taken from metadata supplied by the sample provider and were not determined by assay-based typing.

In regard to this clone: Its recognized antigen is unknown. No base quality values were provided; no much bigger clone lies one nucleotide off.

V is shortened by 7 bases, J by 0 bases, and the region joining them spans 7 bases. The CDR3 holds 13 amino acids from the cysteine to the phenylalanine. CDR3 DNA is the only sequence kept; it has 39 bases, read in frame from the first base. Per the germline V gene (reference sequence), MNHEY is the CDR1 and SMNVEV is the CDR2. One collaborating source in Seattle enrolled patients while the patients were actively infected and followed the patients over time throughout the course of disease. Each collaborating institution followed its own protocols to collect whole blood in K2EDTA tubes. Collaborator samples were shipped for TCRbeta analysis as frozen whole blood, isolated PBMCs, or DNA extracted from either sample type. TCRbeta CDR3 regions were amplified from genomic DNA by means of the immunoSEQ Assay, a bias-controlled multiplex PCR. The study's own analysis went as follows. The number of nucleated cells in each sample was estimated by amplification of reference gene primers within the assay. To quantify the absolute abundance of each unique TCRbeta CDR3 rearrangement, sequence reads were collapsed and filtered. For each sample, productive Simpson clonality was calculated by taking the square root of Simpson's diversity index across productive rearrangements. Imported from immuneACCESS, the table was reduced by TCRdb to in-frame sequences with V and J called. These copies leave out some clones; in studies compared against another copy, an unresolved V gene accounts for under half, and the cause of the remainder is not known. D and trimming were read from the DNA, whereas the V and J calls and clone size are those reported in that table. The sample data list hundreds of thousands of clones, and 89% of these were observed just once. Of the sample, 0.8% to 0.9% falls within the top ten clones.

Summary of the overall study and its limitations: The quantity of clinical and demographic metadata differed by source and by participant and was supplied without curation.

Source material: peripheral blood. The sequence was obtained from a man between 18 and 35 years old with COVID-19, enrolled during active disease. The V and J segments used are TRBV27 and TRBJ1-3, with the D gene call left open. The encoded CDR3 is CASNQNSGNTIYF. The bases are TGTGCCAGCAATCAGAACTCTGGAAACACCATATATTTT.